Included here is one T cell receptor beta chain sequence, with context. What it binds is not known. J gave up 2 bases and V 5 bases, and 12 bases lay outside the gene matches. Germline CDR1 is SGHTA and CDR2 is FQGNSA. CDR3 size: 17 residues. This specimen comes from a study of Graves' ophthalmopathy and Graves' hyperthyroidism. Background on the study: Peripheral blood was gathered at the point of initial diagnosis, before any treatment started.

The study amplified TCR beta CDR3 regions using RNA transcripts. In the first round, RT-PCR was carried out with HTBI primers, and a multiplex PCR formed the second round. Using its own MiXCR run on the multiplex PCR reads, TCRdb lists one record per CDR3 protein. The sample has under 400,000 distinct CDR3 sequences, roughly 15% seen once. For donors with ophthalmopathy, the disease showed moderate-to-severe activity, reached CAS ≥3 and NOSPECS ≥4, and had lasted under 3 months. Overall study results and limits: Built on 13 signatures, a model told ophthalmopathy apart from stable hyperthyroidism with approximately 85% sensitivity and almost 84% specificity. Most expanded clonotypes from thyroid (those above 0.001 frequency) were also found in blood.

The gene calls are TRBV7-2 and TRBJ2-4; 7 positions match TRBD1. This clonotype originated in an adult man with Graves' ophthalmopathy. Sequencing used peripheral blood. CDR3 residues: CASSPGRGGASKNIQYF. CDR3 sequence (DNA): TGTGCCAGCAGCCCCGGCCGAGGGGGCGCGTCCAAAAACATTCAGTACTTC.